These 23 T cell receptor beta chains share one sample of origin, sequenced in a study of blood T cell repertoires in COVID-19. The method was immunoSEQ multiplex PCR; TCRdb's version includes in-frame clones alone and lacks a portion of them. Counted here are approximately 230,000 clones, 80% to 90% occurring once; the ten biggest clones make up around 2.2%. Sequencing was done on a sample of peripheral blood. All receptors derive from a young man who had recovered from COVID-19.

The rearrangement links TRBV19 to TRBJ1-5; 8 nucleotides agree with TRBD1. The CDR3 totals 18 residues. Germline CDR1 is LNHDA and CDR2 is SQIVND (reference sequence). The J segment lost 0 bases and the V segment lost 7 bases, leaving 14 bases of the junction unmatched. The CDR3 bases are TGTGCCAGTATCCGGACAGGGAGATTAGGGTTTAGCAATCAGCCCCAGCATTTT. Its translation is CASIRTGRLGFSNQPQHF.

This clone was counted at least ten times. The chain is built from TRBV11-2 and TRBJ1-2; D remains ambiguous. This CDR3 is built from 14 residues. Looked up from germline, CDR1 is SGHAT and CDR2 is FQNNGV. With 0 bases removed from V and 4 bases from J, the gap between germline ends came to 9 bases. The CDR3 DNA reads TGTGCCAGCAGCTTAGATTCCCCTTCCTATGGCTACACCTTC. As protein: CASSLDSPSYGYTF.

The chain joins TRBV19 to TRBJ2-1, with 8 bases lining up with TRBD2. With V trimmed by 2 bases and J by 5 bases, 8 bases remained unmatched. This CDR3 has 16 amino acids. Germline V CDR1 and CDR2: LNHDA, SQIVND (reference sequence). The CDR3 region has the DNA TGTGCCAGTAGTATAATCTCCAGCGGGGGCCACAATGAGCAGTTCTTC. Its translation is CASSIISSGGHNEQFF.

This chain connects TRBV7-2 to TRBJ1-3, with a weak D call TRBD1 (5 bases). Germline V gene data show CDR1 as SGHTA and CDR2 as FQGNSA. V lost 5 bases and J 0 bases, leaving 20 bases between the germline ends. The CDR3 is 18 residues long. The CDR3 loop is CASSPHPRDSRSGNTIYF. The DNA for the CDR3 is TGTGCCAGCAGCCCACATCCCCGGGACTCCCGCTCTGGAAACACCATATATTTT.

The chain uses TRBV6-1 and TRBJ1-6; tentatively, D is TRBD1 (5 bases). The V end lost 0 bases, the J end lost 10 bases, and 10 bases lay between the germline ends. Looked up from germline, CDR1 is MNHNS and CDR2 is SASEGT. The CDR3 runs 14 residues. CDR3 coding DNA: TGTGCCAGCAGTGAAGCGCGGGGGGGGTCACCCCTCCACTTT. Its protein product is CASSEARGGSPLHF.

This chain uses TRBV5-6 with TRBJ1-2; D remains unclear. CDR1 and CDR2 (germline): SGHDT, YYEEEE. V lost 4 bases to trimming and J lost 4 bases, with 8 bases between them. This CDR3 contains 12 residues. CDR3 in amino acids: CASSPGFYGYTF. As DNA, the CDR3 is TGTGCCAGCAGCCCAGGATTCTATGGCTACACCTTC.

The chain has TRBV5-1 and TRBJ1-2; a weak D match, TRBD1 (6 bases). Germline lookup yields CDR1 SGHRS and CDR2 YFSETQ. The CDR3 contains 16 residues. V lost 4 bases to trimming and J lost 3 bases, with 19 bases between them. CDR3 nucleotide sequence: TGCGCCAGCAGCCAGCACGCGGGGGCGGTGGACTATGGCTACACCTTC. It translates to CASSQHAGAVDYGYTF.

The rearrangement joins TRBV7-2 to TRBJ1-3, with D hard to call. V was trimmed by 1 base and J by 0 bases, leaving 13 bases between them. The CDR3 length is 17 residues. Germline assignment: CDR1 SGHTA and CDR2 FQGNSA. Here the CDR3 DNA reads TGTGCCAGCAGCTTAGGTCAGACTGTGAGCTCTGGAAACACCATATATTTT. This sequence encodes CASSLGQTVSSGNTIYF.

This clone was seen once. V and J are TRBV28 and TRBJ2-5, with unresolved D. CDR1 MDHEN and CDR2 SYDVKM come from the germline V gene. The ends were cut back, 2 bases at V and 3 bases at J, with 10 bases in the middle. The CDR3 contains 14 residues. CDR3 region: CASSLGQHEETQYF. In DNA, the CDR3 is TGTGCCAGCAGTTTAGGGCAGCATGAAGAGACCCAGTACTTC.

J is TRBJ1-6 and V is TRBV6-1; D is unresolved. Per the germline V gene, CDR1 is MNHNS and CDR2 is SASEGT. The length of the CDR3 is 16 residues. V lost 2 bases to trimming and J lost 8 bases, with 16 bases between them. This CDR3 reads CASSESQVGSYSPLHF. The CDR3 bases are TGTGCCAGCAGTGAAAGTCAGGTTGGATCTTATTCACCCCTCCACTTT.

On this clone itself: Other DNA sequences within the sample encode an identical CDR3. CDR3 DNA: TGCGCCAGCAGCTTGGGACAGGGAAATTCACCCCTCCACTTT. As protein: CASSLGQGNSPLHF. V and J are TRBV5-1 and TRBJ1-6; 7 bases align to TRBD1. This CDR3 region has 14 residues. Per the germline V gene, CDR1 is SGHRS and CDR2 is YFSETQ. The junction had 1 base not matched to a gene; V was cut back by 0 bases and J by 7 bases.

DNA for the CDR3: TGTGCCAGCACTTATGGTGGGCAGGGCCATGAAGCTTTCTTT. Translating gives CASTYGGQGHEAFF. The chain uses TRBV2 and TRBJ1-1; D is possibly TRBD1 (5 bases). The germline gives CDR1 SNHLY, CDR2 FYNNEI. This CDR3 comprises 14 residues. Trimming left V 7 bases short and J 7 bases short, with 19 bases between.

The chain is built from TRBV5-5 and TRBJ2-3; D possibly corresponds to TRBD1 (6 bases). V gave up 3 bases and J gave up 6 bases, with 11 bases separating them. From germline, CDR1 is SGHKS and CDR2 YYEKEE (reference sequence). The CDR3 is 13 amino acids. The DNA of the CDR3 is TGTGCCAGCAGCTCCCAGGGGCTCGATACGCAGTATTTT. Translated: CASSSQGLDTQYF.

In this sample, this clone turned up once. This chain joins TRBV19 and TRBJ1-1; 9 positions match TRBD1. J was trimmed by 5 bases and V by 3 bases; bases with no gene match: 1. This CDR3 region has 13 residues. CDR1 LNHDA and CDR2 SQIVND come from the germline V gene (reference sequence). The CDR3 bases are TGTGCCAGTAGTATGGGACAGGGAACTGAAGCTTTCTTT. The encoded protein is CASSMGQGTEAFF.

In this sample, this clone turned up a few times. V gene TRBV6-4 combines with J gene TRBJ2-3, with 7 bases lining up with TRBD2. This CDR3 is 15 amino acids long. The ends lost 4 bases at V and 5 bases at J; junction bases unmatched: 9. Germline CDR1 MRHNA, CDR2 SNTAGT. The CDR3: CASSAEGGSGDTQYF. The CDR3 DNA sequence: TGTGCCAGCAGTGCCGAGGGAGGGTCAGGAGATACGCAGTATTTT.

This chain joins TRBV18 and TRBJ1-1, with a tentative D call TRBD1 (6 bases). Germline V gives CDR1 KGHSH, CDR2 LQKENI. The CDR3 has 14 amino acids. With 9 bases removed from V and 6 bases from J, the gap between germline ends came to 20 bases. CDR3 residues: CARARETGFAEAFF. In DNA form, the CDR3 reads TGTGCCAGAGCGAGGGAAACAGGGTTCGCTGAAGCTTTCTTT. Drawing the rest from reference TRBV18 and TRBJ1-1, the complete variable domain is NAGVMQNPRHLVRRRGQEARLRCSPMKGHSHVYWYRQLPEEGLKFMVYLQKENIIDESGMPKERFSAEFPKEGPSILRIQQVVRGDSAAYFCARARETGFAEAFFGQGTRLTVV.

The rearrangement joins TRBV5-1 to TRBJ1-6, with 7 bases that match TRBD1. The V gene's germline CDR1 is SGHRS and CDR2 YFSETQ. V was clipped by 3 bases and J by 7 bases; unmatched bases: 4. This CDR3 has 14 amino acids. CDR3: CASSSGTENSPLHF. CDR3 DNA: TGCGCCAGCAGCTCGGGGACAGAGAATTCACCCCTCCACTTT.

The V gene is TRBV13, the J gene TRBJ1-5; D might be TRBD1 (5 bases). The CDR3 has 14 residues. Deletions cut 1 base from V and 4 bases from J, with 8 bases between. Germline CDR1 is PRHDT and CDR2 is FYEKMQ (reference sequence). The CDR3: CASSLAGGNQPQHF. The DNA of the CDR3 is TGTGCCAGCAGCTTAGCGGGGGGGAATCAGCCCCAGCATTTT.

The gene calls are TRBV5-1 and TRBJ2-3; 10 bases line up with TRBD2. The length of the CDR3 is 15 residues. The V gene's germline CDR1 is SGHRS and CDR2 YFSETQ. The V and J ends lost 0 bases and 5 bases, in that order; junction bases with no gene match: 3. The CDR3 nucleotides read TGCGCCAGCAGCTTGGTAGCGGGGGGCAGAGATACGCAGTATTTT. Translating it yields CASSLVAGGRDTQYF.

The chain couples TRBV24-1 to TRBJ1-2, with 8 bases that match TRBD1. The V gene end was trimmed by 5 bases and the J gene end by 2 bases; junction bases not matched to a gene: 0. CDR1 and CDR2 (germline): KGHDR, SFDVKD. The CDR3 has 13 amino acids. Here the CDR3 reads CATSGTGNYGYTF. CDR3 coding DNA: TGTGCCACCAGTGGGACAGGGAACTATGGCTACACCTTC.

The V and J genes are TRBV10-1 and TRBJ2-3; a possible D gene is TRBD1 (6 bases). CDR3 size: 17 residues. V lost 0 bases and J lost 5, with 18 bases in between. Germline CDR1 reads WNHNN; CDR2 reads SYGVQD (reference sequence). The CDR3 reads CASSESTTAGVVDTQYF. In nucleotides, the CDR3 is TGCGCCAGCAGTGAGTCGACGACTGCAGGGGTGGTAGATACGCAGTATTTT.

The CDR3 DNA follows: TGTGCCAGCAGCCAAGATAATCCGAGCTCTGGAAACACCATATATTTT. Its translation: CASSQDNPSSGNTIYF. The chain is built from TRBV3-1 (or the pseudogene TRBV3-2) and TRBJ1-3, with D unclear. This CDR3 is built from 16 residues. CDR1 LGHDT and CDR2 YNNKEL come from the germline V gene (reference sequence). Trimming left V 0 bases short and J 0 bases short, with 9 bases between.

This rearrangement joins TRBV14 to TRBJ2-2; 12 positions agree with TRBD2. The length of the CDR3 is 16 residues. Losses at the gene ends were 6 bases for V and 1 base for J; bases not matched to a gene: 3. In germline, CDR1 is SGHDN, CDR2 FVKESK. CDR3 region: CASSRLAGVNTGELFF. For the CDR3, the DNA is TGTGCCAGCAGTCGACTAGCGGGGGTGAACACCGGGGAGCTGTTTTTT. Full variable domain (rest looked up from reference TRBV14 and TRBJ2-2): EAGVTQFPSHSVIEKGQTVTLRCDPISGHDNLYWYRRVMGKEIKFLLHFVKESKQDESGMPNNRFLAERTGGTYSTLKVQPAELEDSGVYFCASSRLAGVNTGELFFGEGSRLTVL.